This note documents a single T cell receptor (beta chain) sequence. The antigen it binds to is not known. Base-call qualities are not available, and no considerably larger clone is one nucleotide away. Other nucleotide sequences in the sample specify the same CDR3. The entry originates in a study of shared clonotypes between healthy human individuals (dated by TCRdb to the early 2020s). Describing the broader study: Two women and three men aged 18 to 49 years were included in the cohort. Blood TCR repertoires of about 5 healthy adults were deeply sequenced to estimate repertoire size and the extent of clonotype sharing between individuals. To increase sequencing depth and limit assay-specific biases, different laboratories used diverse techniques to prepare libraries and sequence TCR repertoires. Between about 0.8 and 9.5 billion PBMCs per donor were obtained by leukapheresis. For each donor, CD4 naive and CD4 memory were each given three plates, CD8 naive was given two plates, and CD8 memory was given one plate. Points the paper makes about the study in general: Clonotypes shared by all four sorted-subset donors showed higher generation probabilities than non-shared clonotypes. Because the study included a small number of donors, the genetic and exposure-history diversity represented was limited. Sharing across a few donors was observed for around 5% of naive CD4, 3% to 3.5% of naive CD8, 2% to 2.5% of memory CD4, and roughly 0.4% of memory CD8 clonotypes. Rarefaction of sorted-subset datasets indicated incomplete sequencing despite the large sequencing depth. Based on pairwise subsampling, the degree of clonotype sharing among donors was expected to be affected by sequencing depth. Sampling was restricted to blood, and TCR repertoires in tissue are likely to differ from TCR repertoires in blood. Naive subsets generally had larger estimated clonotype richness than memory subsets.

CD8 naive samples were CD45RO-negative cells positively selected for CCR7, giving a CD45RA+CCR7+ population that excluded TemRA cells. Healthy HIV-negative adults with no recently reported acute infections or vaccinations were included as donors. Only Caucasian adults living in Nashville, Tennessee, USA were represented among the donors. After blood collection by leukapheresis, PBMCs were isolated using Ficoll-Histopaque density gradient centrifugation and then cryopreserved in the vapor phase of liquid nitrogen. Analytical flow cytometry was used to check the purity and quantity of every magnetically sorted T cell population. Genomic DNA was isolated from every sorted fraction and measured by UV absorbance on a Nanodrop 2000c. TCR CDR3 regions were amplified from genomic DNA by multiplex PCR using the deep immunoSEQ assay. Extracted genomic DNA from each cell subset was spread evenly across all wells of several immunoSEQ 96-well plates, with each plate serving as a replicate. For sorted subsets, around 200 ng genomic DNA, equal to about 30,000 T cell genomes, was loaded into each replicate PCR. Purified libraries were measured with a Qubit 3.0 fluorometer, size-checked on a Bioanalyzer 2100, and measured again with the KAPA Library Quantification kit. Every immunoSEQ 96-well plate was sequenced on a separate single-read 150-cycle Illumina NextSeq 550 flow cell. The paper's data handling went like this. Because the immunoSEQ output held only junctional sequences and lacked quality scores, the filtering could not match the filtering applied to full-length reads. To assign V/J genes and CDR3, sequences were annotated against IMGT germline references using PyIR, a Python wrapper for IgBLAST v1.9. Reads were removed for weak V/J assignments (E-value above 1e-6), missing CDR3, stop codons, out-of-frame junctions, or ambiguous translated residues. V3J clonotypes were defined as sequences sharing the same inferred V gene, J gene, and CDR3 amino acid sequence. The percentage overlap between two repertoires was calculated by dividing the number of shared unique clonotypes by the size of the smaller repertoire. Repertoire richness was assessed with RTK rarefaction, the Chao1 estimator, and Recon v2.1 estimates of unobserved clonotypes. OLGA was used to compute generation probabilities for all TCRbeta clonotypes that the gDNA method yielded from a few donors. Drawn from immuneACCESS, this table holds only the in-frame rearrangements with V and J called that TCRdb kept. Clones are partly lost; checked studies trace under half to an unresolved V gene and leave the rest unexplained. That table supplies the V and J calls and clone size; D and trimming were determined from the DNA. The sample profile shows millions of clones; approximately 95% of them were found once. The ten largest clones add up to about 1.1% of the sample.

The TCR comes from a man aged 18 to 30 in good health. Input material: naive CD8+ T cells sorted from blood. The cell subset or site label corresponds to: CD45RA+CCR7+.

The CDR3 region: CASSFAGTYEQYF. DNA sequence: TGTGCCAGCAGCTTTGCGGGTACCTACGAGCAGTACTTC. The rearranged segments are TRBV7-9 and TRBJ2-7, with a tentative D gene TRBD2 over 5 matching bases. The junction carries 8 bases between V and J, which are trimmed by 3 bases and 2 bases respectively. In the germline V gene (reference sequence), CDR1 corresponds to SEHNR and CDR2 to FQNEAQ. The CDR3 covers 13 residues, taking in both the cysteine and the phenylalanine. Only the CDR3 part of the read is kept: 39 bases, read in frame from the first base.